Listed below are T cell receptor beta chains from one sample, sequenced in a study of beta chain features in type 1 diabetes. Using immunoSEQ multiplex PCR, the repertoire was profiled, and TCRdb retains in-frame clones only, with some absent. Of approximately 18,000 clones detected, around 46% appear once; the ten largest clones hold approximately 0.4%. Sequencing was done on a sample of stem cell memory CD4+ T cells from blood. Receptors originate from a man in his late teens or twenties in good health. Both conserved end residues are part of each CDR3. Each record gives: CDR3 protein, CDR3 DNA, clone size, V gene, D gene, J gene. The D gene is left open where the match is weak. Not all rows give a size; the values are once, few, many and, for expanded clones, a class.

CAISETGGDTDTQYF,TGTGCCATCAGTGAGACAGGGGGAGACACAGATACGCAGTATTTT,few,TRBV10-3,TRBD1,TRBJ2-3
CASSPTEYPPWGDEQFF,TGTGCCAGCAGCCCGACAGAATACCCCCCGTGGGGCGATGAGCAGTTCTTC,few,TRBV14,.,TRBJ2-1
CASSTSFRGRGYGYTF,TGTGCCAGCAGCACAAGCTTCAGGGGGCGAGGCTATGGCTACACCTTC,.,TRBV11-2,TRBD1,TRBJ1-2
CASSSTTGTQPQHF,TGTGCCAGCAGCTCCACAACAGGTACTCAGCCCCAGCATTTT,few,TRBV7-2,.,TRBJ1-5
CASSRTGASTDTQYF,TGCGCCAGCAGCCGAACAGGGGCTAGCACAGATACGCAGTATTTT,few,TRBV4-1,TRBD1,TRBJ2-3
CASSFIDREKTEAFF,TGTGCCAGCAGTTTTATCGACAGGGAGAAAACTGAAGCTTTCTTT,.,TRBV27,TRBD1,TRBJ1-1
CASSQAYIQYF,TGCGCCAGCAGCCAAGCCTACATTCAGTACTTC,once,TRBV4-1,.,TRBJ2-4
CASSPGLYSGNTIYF,TGTGCTAGCAGCCCGGGACTCTACTCTGGAAACACCATATATTTT,.,TRBV7-7,.,TRBJ1-3
CASSPSTGTGGLETQYF,TGTGCCAGCTCACCATCTACCGGGACAGGGGGTTTAGAGACCCAGTACTTC,.,TRBV18,TRBD1,TRBJ2-5
CASSQLTTRTSGFVYEQYF,TGTGCCAGCAGCCAACTAACTACTCGGACTAGCGGGTTCGTCTACGAGCAGTACTTC,.,TRBV4-2,TRBD2,TRBJ2-7
CASSFGLDNEQFF,TGCGCCAGCAGTTTTGGACTAGACAATGAGCAGTTCTTC,few,TRBV5-1,TRBD2,TRBJ2-1
CASSGTGHQPQHF,TGTGCCAGTAGTGGGACAGGGCATCAGCCCCAGCATTTT,.,TRBV19,TRBD1,TRBJ1-5